This entry concerns a single T cell receptor beta chain. Germline trimming cut 2 bases from V and 1 base from J; bases unmatched to any gene: 5. Germline CDR1 reads MNHNS; CDR2 reads SASEGT. This CDR3 is 17 amino acids long. This sample is drawn from a study of blood T cell repertoires in COVID-19. Using immunoSEQ multiplex PCR, the repertoire was profiled, and TCRdb retains in-frame clones only, with some absent. Of 220,000 or so clones in the sample, about 90% were seen once. Material: PBMCs or T cells enriched from blood (not recorded which). The sequence came from a woman between 45 and 60 years old with acute COVID-19. The V and J genes are TRBV6-1 and TRBJ2-1, with 10 bases lining up with TRBD2. The CDR3 loop is CASSESLAGVSYNEQFF. The DNA for the CDR3 is TGTGCCAGCAGTGAATCGCTAGCGGGAGTATCCTACAATGAGCAGTTCTTC.